Listed below are T cell receptor beta chains from one sample, sequenced in a study of blood T cell repertoires in COVID-19. Repertoires were generated with immunoSEQ multiplex PCR, while TCRdb's copy carries only in-frame clones and drops some. The table lists approximately 470,000 clones, around 85% of them singletons, with approximately 3% in the top ten. The sequencing sample was made of peripheral blood. These receptors were collected from a human donor in a cohort sampled during active COVID-19. Each CDR3 is given with its conserved first and last residue. The order of the fields is clone size, D gene, J gene, V gene, CDR3 protein, CDR3 DNA. D genes are given only for firm matches. Only part of the rows carry a size: once, few, many, or a class if the clone is expanded.

NA	NA	TRBJ1-5	TRBV5-1	CASSPGGGLEPQHF	TGCGCCAGCAGCCCTGGGGGGGGGTTGGAGCCCCAGCATTTT
NA	TRBD2	TRBJ2-1	TRBV5-1	CASSLRLAAYNEQFF	TGCGCCAGCAGCTTAAGACTAGCAGCCTACAATGAGCAGTTCTTC
NA	NA	TRBJ1-1	TRBV18	CASSADRLTEAFF	TGTGCCAGCTCCGCGGACAGACTCACTGAAGCTTTCTTT
few	NA	TRBJ2-1	TRBV7-2	CASRLGLADEQFF	TGTGCCAGCAGACTGGGCCTGGCCGATGAGCAGTTCTTC
NA	TRBD1	TRBJ2-2	TRBV30	CAWNRRQGTGELFF	TGTGCCTGGAACCGTCGACAGGGCACCGGGGAGCTGTTTTTT
NA	TRBD1	TRBJ1-1	TRBV27	CASSLGQGAFTEAFF	TGTGCCAGCAGTCTGGGACAGGGGGCTTTCACTGAAGCTTTCTTT
NA	NA	TRBJ2-6	TRBV5-1	CASSSLFAGSGANVLTF	TGCGCCAGCAGCTCCTTGTTTGCAGGGTCTGGGGCCAACGTCCTGACTTTC
NA	NA	TRBJ2-5	TRBV19	CASRGHRMARETQYF	TGTGCCAGTAGAGGACATAGGATGGCTCGTGAGACCCAGTACTTC
NA	NA	TRBJ2-1	TRBV12-3/TRBV12-4	CASSGGANEQFF	TGTGCCAGCAGTGGGGGGGCTAATGAGCAGTTCTTC
NA	NA	TRBJ2-5	TRBV6-5	CASSSFPGLRAETQYF	TGTGCCAGCAGTTCCTTCCCGGGCCTCAGGGCCGAGACCCAGTACTTC
NA	TRBD2	TRBJ2-2	TRBV3-1/TRBV3-2	CASSQVGTSDTGELFF	TGTGCCAGCAGCCAAGTTGGGACTAGCGATACCGGGGAGCTGTTTTTT
once	TRBD2	TRBJ2-5	TRBV5-1	CASSYRLAGGSSGETQYF	TGCGCCAGCAGCTACCGACTAGCGGGAGGATCTTCGGGAGAGACCCAGTACTTC
NA	NA	TRBJ2-2	TRBV7-3	CASSLGGPLNTGELFF	TGTGCCAGCAGCTTAGGGGGCCCGCTGAACACCGGGGAGCTGTTTTTT
once	TRBD2	TRBJ2-5	TRBV18	CASSPSSLAGGETQYF	TGTGCCAGCTCACCATCCAGTCTGGCGGGAGGGGAGACCCAGTACTTC
NA	TRBD2	TRBJ2-6	TRBV27	CASSLGGVSGANVLTF	TGTGCCAGCAGCCTCGGGGGGGTTTCTGGGGCCAACGTCCTGACTTTC
NA	NA	TRBJ2-3	TRBV30	CAWTRGASTDTQYF	TGTGCCTGGACTCGGGGAGCTAGCACAGATACGCAGTATTTT
NA	NA	TRBJ2-2	TRBV5-1	CASSRQGLNTGELFF	TGCGCCAGCAGCCGCCAGGGGCTGAACACCGGGGAGCTGTTTTTT
NA	TRBD1	TRBJ1-5	TRBV7-8	CASSLEGQGARQPQHF	TGTGCCAGCAGCTTAGAGGGACAGGGGGCGAGACAGCCCCAGCATTTT
NA	NA	TRBJ2-6	TRBV11-2	CASSLGRVSGANVLTF	TGTGCCAGCAGCTTAGGGAGAGTCTCTGGGGCCAACGTCCTGACTTTC
NA	TRBD1	TRBJ2-1	TRBV7-3	CASSSDRVSVNEQFF	TGTGCCAGCAGCTCAGACAGGGTTTCGGTCAATGAGCAGTTCTTC
NA	TRBD2	TRBJ2-3	TRBV19	CATHGGTSTDTQYF	TGTGCCACCCACGGGGGGACTAGCACAGATACGCAGTATTTT
few	NA	TRBJ1-1	TRBV7-2	CASSSLRQNTEAFF	TGTGCCAGCAGCTCCTTGAGACAGAACACTGAAGCTTTCTTT
NA	NA	TRBJ2-7	TRBV19	CASSIGGGEQYF	TGTGCCAGTAGTATAGGAGGGGGCGAGCAGTACTTC
NA	NA	TRBJ2-2	TRBV11-2	CASSSQTHTGELFF	TGTGCCAGCAGCTCACAGACCCACACCGGGGAGCTGTTTTTT
NA	NA	TRBJ2-7	TRBV11-2	CASSLVPGSYEQYF	TGTGCCAGCAGCTTAGTCCCGGGATCCTACGAGCAGTACTTC
NA	NA	TRBJ2-3	TRBV3-1/TRBV3-2	CASSQGWGADTQYF	TGTGCCAGCAGCCAAGGGTGGGGCGCAGATACGCAGTATTTT
NA	NA	TRBJ1-5	TRBV19	CASSGSNQPQHF	TGTGCCAGTAGCGGGAGCAACCAGCCCCAGCATTTT
NA	TRBD2	TRBJ2-7	TRBV3-1/TRBV3-2	CASSQGTSGYEQYF	TGTGCCAGCAGCCAGGGGACTAGCGGCTACGAGCAGTACTTC
NA	NA	TRBJ1-5	TRBV5-5	CASSLFAQGLNQPQHF	TGTGCCAGCAGCTTATTTGCGCAGGGACTTAATCAGCCCCAGCATTTT
NA	TRBD1	TRBJ1-1	TRBV15	CATSRDGQGNTEAFF	TGTGCCACCAGCAGAGATGGACAGGGGAACACTGAAGCTTTCTTT
NA	NA	TRBJ1-6	TRBV18	CASSRGNSPLHF	TGTGCCAGCTCCCGAGGGAATTCACCCCTCCACTTT
NA	NA	TRBJ1-1	TRBV27	CASRFHGGAPTEAFF	TGTGCCAGCAGATTCCACGGGGGGGCGCCCACTGAAGCTTTCTTT
NA	TRBD2	TRBJ2-3	TRBV30	CAWSEPSGSTDTQYF	TGTGCCTGGAGTGAACCTAGCGGGAGTACCGATACGCAGTATTTT
once	TRBD1	TRBJ1-2	TRBV19	CASSLGGIGYTF	TGTGCCAGTAGCTTAGGGGGCATAGGCTACACCTTC
NA	NA	TRBJ2-1	TRBV30	CAWAPGITIHEQFF	TGTGCCTGGGCCCCCGGGATAACAATTCATGAGCAGTTCTTC
few	TRBD1	TRBJ2-2	TRBV5-6	CASSVEQGAISTGELFF	TGTGCCAGCAGCGTGGAACAGGGGGCGATCAGCACCGGGGAGCTGTTTTTT
NA	NA	TRBJ2-1	TRBV25-1	CASSPTRLGNEQFF	TGTGCCAGCAGTCCCACTAGGTTAGGCAATGAGCAGTTCTTC
once	TRBD1	TRBJ1-3	TRBV6-5	CASSLQGAQGNTIYF	TGTGCCAGCAGTCTCCAGGGGGCGCAGGGAAACACCATATATTTT
many	NA	TRBJ1-2	TRBV6-5	CASSPGVGSGYTF	TGTGCCAGCAGTCCCGGGGTGGGGAGTGGCTACACCTTC
NA	NA	TRBJ1-2	TRBV4-3	CASSQDLNRDYYGYTF	TGCGCCAGCAGCCAAGATCTTAACAGGGACTATTATGGCTACACCTTC
NA	TRBD1	TRBJ1-4	TRBV9	CASSVAGGGSNEKLFF	TGTGCCAGCAGCGTAGCTGGAGGGGGCTCTAATGAAAAACTGTTTTTT
NA	TRBD1	TRBJ1-1	TRBV11-3	CASSQDRGTEAFF	TGTGCCAGCAGCCAGGACAGGGGGACTGAAGCTTTCTTT
NA	NA	TRBJ1-2	TRBV2	CASSEQRPPNYGYTF	TGTGCCAGCAGCGAACAGCGACCTCCTAACTATGGCTACACCTTC
NA	NA	TRBJ2-1	TRBV18	CASSPLRGGIKYNEQFF	TGTGCCAGCTCACCATTACGGGGCGGGATTAAGTACAATGAGCAGTTCTTC
NA	NA	TRBJ2-1	TRBV7-9	CASSLIGQQNNEQFF	TGTGCCAGCAGCTTAATTGGACAGCAAAACAATGAGCAGTTCTTC
once	TRBD1	TRBJ1-5	TRBV19	CASSPDRDQPQHF	TGTGCCAGTAGTCCGGACAGGGACCAGCCCCAGCATTTT
NA	NA	TRBJ1-2	TRBV7-3	CASSLSQDYGYTF	TGTGCCAGCAGCTTAAGTCAGGACTATGGCTACACCTTC